This TCR beta chain was sequenced for a study of blood T cell repertoires in COVID-19. On the study more broadly: The United States, Italy and Spain were the sources of the acute and convalescent COVID-19 samples. Sources were T cells, B-cell-depleted T cells, or PBMCs; the material itself was cDNA or gDNA.

V shed 7 bases and J 5 bases; nucleotides not matched to a gene: 2. Germline CDR1 is KGHDR and CDR2 is SFDVKD. This CDR3 contains 12 residues. In the original processing: Amplification from reference gene primers served as the basis for estimated nucleated cell counts. TCRdb keeps only in-frame clones here, not all; method: immunoSEQ multiplex PCR. V, J and clone size were drawn from that table, and D and trimming were deduced from the DNA. This table has tens of thousands of clones, approximately 70% appearing once. This receptor was obtained from an elderly man with acute or convalescent COVID-19. Sequencing input: peripheral blood. This chain uses TRBV24-1 with TRBJ2-3, with TRBD2 identical over 7 bases. CDR3 protein: CATSPGGDTQYF. CDR3 bases: TGTGCCACCAGCCCGGGAGGAGATACGCAGTATTTT.